This T cell receptor (beta chain) comes out of a study of blood T cell repertoires in COVID-19 (TCRdb year 2020). For the wider study: The collaborator samples originated in the United States, Italy and Spain and spanned the acute and convalescent phases of COVID-19. The prospective study material was composed of cDNA or gDNA derived from T cells, B-cell-depleted T cells, or PBMCs. The dataset comprised deeply sampled blood TCRbeta repertoires from subjects exposed to, actively infected with, or recovered from COVID-19. The repertoires were released in a freely available public database meant as a resource for research on the immune response to SARS-CoV-2. The samples were drawn from the first 160 participants of the ongoing ImmuneRACE study and from 1,254 subjects provided by 6 global collaborators. The sample metadata nearly always contained a de-identified subject ID, COVID-19 status, age in years and sex. Where available, HLA class I and class II types were taken from metadata supplied by the sample provider and were not determined by assay-based typing. The paper as a whole reports these results and caveats: The amount of clinical and demographic metadata varied by source and participant and was provided uncurated.

As to this clone: What this receptor recognizes is not known. It has no much larger one-base neighbor in the sample; base qualities were not kept.

TCRbeta CDR3 regions were amplified from genomic DNA by means of the immunoSEQ Assay, a bias-controlled multiplex PCR. The paper's data handling went like this. The number of nucleated cells in each sample was estimated from the amplification of reference gene primers within the assay. Sequence reads were collapsed and filtered to measure the absolute abundance of every unique TCRbeta CDR3 rearrangement. For each sample, productive Simpson clonality was calculated by taking the square root of Simpson's diversity index across productive rearrangements. The table comes from immuneACCESS by way of TCRdb, which keeps in-frame sequences with V and J called. Part of the clones is missing from these tables; in studies checked, under half for an unresolved V gene and the rest for unknown reasons. V and J calls and clone size follow that table, whereas D and trimming were derived from the DNA. Present in this sample are about 97,000 clones, around 90% of which were seen just once. 5% to 6.5% of the sample rests with the top ten.

In Seattle, one collaborating source enrolled patients while the infection was active and tracked those patients longitudinally over the course of disease. Collaborating institutions collected whole blood in K2EDTA tubes following their own protocols. For TCRbeta analysis, collaborators shipped samples as frozen whole blood, isolated PBMCs, or DNA extracted from either of those sample types. Sequences were obtained from peripheral blood. This receptor was taken from a woman aged 45-65 years with COVID-19, enrolled during active disease.

The CDR3 sequence is CASSFPPPTNTGELFF. In nucleotide form, the sequence is TGCGCCAGCAGCTTTCCCCCTCCTACGAACACCGGGGAGCTGTTTTTT. The chain is made from TRBV5-1 and TRBJ2-2; no confident D gene assignment can be made. V and J lose 2 bases and 0 bases, and a span of 11 bases separates them. CDR1 and CDR2 are read off the germline V gene as SGHRS and YFSETQ. The CDR3 starts with the cysteine, ends with the phenylalanine, and has 16 residues. Left in the record is the CDR3 DNA by itself, 48 bases read in frame from the first base.